Presented here are 16 T cell receptor beta chains from one specimen sequenced in a study of CD8 T cells in Susac syndrome. RNA, at about 0.45 to 1 ug, was reverse transcribed with random hexamers. In TCRdb, the immunoSEQ multiplex PCR reads were re-called with MiXCR into one record per CDR3 protein. The sample consists of over 300,000 distinct CDR3 sequences, 90% to 95% of them appearing once. The sequencing input was CD4+ T cells from PBMCs. The receptors here all came from a human donor with multiple sclerosis.

J is TRBJ2-5 and V is TRBV6-2 or TRBV6-3; TRBD2 aligns across 13 bases. Trimming at V came to 6 bases and at J to 2 bases, leaving 9 bases not matched to a gene. The CDR3 covers 17 residues. In germline, CDR1 is MNHEY, CDR2 SVGEGT. The CDR3 region is CASSRTSGSWRQETQYF. The DNA for the CDR3 is TGTGCCAGCAGCAGGACTAGCGGGAGTTGGAGGCAAGAGACCCAGTACTTC.

CDR3 region: CASSLGGAPNEKLFF. The CDR3 coding sequence is TGTGCCAGCAGCTTAGGGGGGGCGCCGAATGAAAAACTGTTTTTT. V is TRBV7-9 and J is TRBJ1-4; maybe TRBD1 (6 bases). Trimming cost V 1 base and J 5 bases, with 11 bases left between them. Germline V gives CDR1 SEHNR, CDR2 FQNEAQ (reference sequence). CDR3 size: 15 residues.

This sequence joins TRBV5-1 and TRBJ2-1, with TRBD2 identical over 7 bases. The CDR3 has 15 amino acids. Germline CDR1 and CDR2: SGHRS and YFSETQ. Losses at the gene ends were 0 bases for V and 0 bases for J; bases not matched to a gene: 0. The CDR3, as DNA: TGCGCCAGCAGCTTGGGGACTAGCTCCTACAATGAGCAGTTCTTC. Translation: CASSLGTSSYNEQFF.

The chain links TRBV29-1 to TRBJ2-1; possibly TRBD1 for D (6 bases). Trimming left V 7 bases short and J 6 bases short, with 22 bases between. The V gene's germline CDR1 is SQVTM and CDR2 ANQGSEA. The CDR3 is made up of 15 amino acids. CDR3: CSAIQGWDGSNEQFF. CDR3 sequence (DNA): TGCAGCGCAATACAGGGATGGGACGGTAGCAATGAGCAGTTCTTC.

This clonotype was counted between two and nine times. This chain connects TRBV30 to TRBJ1-1; no firm D call. V dropped 2 bases and J dropped 3 bases, with 13 bases sitting between them. Germline values: CDR1 GTSNPN, CDR2 SVGIG (reference sequence). The CDR3 has 14 residues. CDR3 residues: CAWSLGFLDTEAFF. As DNA, the CDR3 is TGTGCCTGGAGTTTGGGCTTCCTGGACACTGAAGCTTTCTTT.

This clonotype was seen only once. The chain links TRBV4-3 to TRBJ2-5, with a possible D match to TRBD1 (5 bases). V dropped 6 bases and J dropped 2 bases, with 10 bases sitting between them. The CDR3 totals 13 residues. Germline V gene data show CDR1 as LGHNA and CDR2 as YSLEER. DNA of the CDR3: TGCGCCAGCAGTCGACAGAGACAAGAGACCCAGTACTTC. It codes for CASSRQRQETQYF.

CDR3 in amino acids: CASSLQGSETQYF. CDR3 nucleotides: TGCGCCAGCAGCCTACAGGGGAGCGAGACCCAGTACTTC. The gene calls are TRBV5-1 and TRBJ2-5; 7 bases align to TRBD1. This CDR3 has 13 amino acids. Germline V gene lookup returns CDR1 SGHRS and CDR2 YFSETQ. V shed 4 bases and J 5 bases; nucleotides not matched to a gene: 5.

This chain joins TRBV6-1 and TRBJ1-2; D gene unclear. Trimming left V 7 bases short and J 6 bases short, with 18 bases between. The CDR3 is 14 amino acids. Per the germline V gene, CDR1 is MNHNS and CDR2 is SASEGT. The CDR3 loop is CASTPSRGSHGYTF. The DNA of the CDR3 is TGTGCCAGCACCCCCTCGAGAGGGTCCCATGGCTACACCTTC.

The V gene is TRBV7-9, the J gene TRBJ2-5; D possibly corresponds to TRBD1 (6 bases). The CDR3 has 14 amino acids. Germline-derived CDR1 and CDR2 are SEHNR and FQNEAQ (reference sequence). V lost 5 bases and J 1 base, leaving 11 bases between the germline ends. The CDR3 DNA sequence: TGTGCCAGCAGCCCTCAGGGGTCCCAAGAGACCCAGTACTTC. This translates into CASSPQGSQETQYF.

The chain recombines TRBV5-1 with TRBJ1-1; D gene ambiguous. Germline CDR1 is SGHRS and CDR2 is YFSETQ. The CDR3 has 13 residues. V was shortened by 3 bases and J by 4 bases, with 10 bases between the two germline ends. The CDR3 loop reads CASSSSWSTEAFF. CDR3 nucleotides: TGCGCCAGCAGCTCATCCTGGAGCACTGAAGCTTTCTTT.

The gene calls are TRBV29-1 and TRBJ2-7; D remains unclear. Germline V lookup: CDR1 SQVTM, CDR2 ANQGSEA. V lost 4 bases, J lost 4 bases, and 8 bases lay in between. This CDR3 is built from 11 residues. CDR3 loop: CSVGTSYEQYF. In DNA form, the CDR3 reads TGCAGCGTTGGTACTTCTTACGAGCAGTACTTC.

The sample holds one count of this clonotype. The chain recombines TRBV23-1 with TRBJ2-1; 11 nucleotides line up with TRBD1. TRBV23-1 is assigned to the ORF class and has an uncertain function. CDR3 length equals 16 residues. V trimming: 1 base; J trimming: 7 bases; junction bases outside the gene matches: 6. CDR3 sequence reads: CASSQYGQGARNEQFF. CDR3 DNA sequence: TGCGCCAGCAGTCAATATGGACAGGGGGCACGGAATGAGCAGTTCTTC.

The V call is TRBV2, the J call TRBJ1-3, with unresolved D. V was clipped by 2 bases and J by 0 bases, with 5 bases between them. The CDR3 totals 14 residues. Germline V gene lookup returns CDR1 SNHLY and CDR2 FYNNEI. CDR3 nucleotide sequence: TGTGCCAGCAGTGAATCTTTCTCTGGAAACACCATATATTTT. It translates to CASSESFSGNTIYF.

The V and J genes are TRBV5-1 and TRBJ1-1, with D possibly being TRBD1 (5 bases). Between the trimmed V and J ends, which lost 0 bases and 4 bases, there was a span of 13 bases. Germline CDR1 and CDR2: SGHRS and YFSETQ. The CDR3 sequence is 15 residues long. The CDR3 spells CASSLGRDPTTEAFF. CDR3 bases: TGCGCCAGCAGCTTGGGCAGGGACCCTACCACTGAAGCTTTCTTT.

The chain has TRBV20-1 and TRBJ2-7; D not resolved. The CDR3 sequence is 15 residues long. Germline V gene lookup returns CDR1 DFQATT and CDR2 SNEGSKA (reference sequence). V lost 3 bases and J lost 2, with 17 bases in between. The CDR3 sequence is CSASRNGRTTYEQYF. CDR3 sequence (DNA): TGCAGTGCTAGCCGAAATGGTAGGACGACCTACGAGCAGTACTTC.

The V gene is TRBV5-1, the J gene TRBJ2-1; 8 bases fit TRBD2. The CDR3 totals 15 residues. The germline gives CDR1 SGHRS, CDR2 YFSETQ. V gave up 0 bases and J gave up 5 bases; unmatched junction bases: 4. CDR3 region: CASSLVGRVNNEQFF. The CDR3 DNA is TGCGCCAGCAGCTTGGTCGGGAGGGTAAACAATGAGCAGTTCTTC.